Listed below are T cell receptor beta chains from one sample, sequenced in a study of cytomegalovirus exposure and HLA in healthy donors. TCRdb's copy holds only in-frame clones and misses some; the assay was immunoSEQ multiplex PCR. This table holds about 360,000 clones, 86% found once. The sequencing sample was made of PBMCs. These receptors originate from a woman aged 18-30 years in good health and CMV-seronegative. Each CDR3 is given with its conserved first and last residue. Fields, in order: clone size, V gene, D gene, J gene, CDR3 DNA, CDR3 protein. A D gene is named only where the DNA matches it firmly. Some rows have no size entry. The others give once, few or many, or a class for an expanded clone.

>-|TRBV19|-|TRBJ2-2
TGTGCCAGTAGCGAACCACGAGAGACCGGGGAGCTGTTTTTT
CASSEPRETGELFF
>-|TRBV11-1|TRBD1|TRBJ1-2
TGTGCCAGCAGAGATAGTGCCAGGGGGAGTTATGGCTACACCTTC
CASRDSARGSYGYTF
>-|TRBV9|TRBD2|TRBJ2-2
TGTGCCAGCAGCGGGGAAAGCGGGAGGCCCTCCGGGGAGCTGTTTTTT
CASSGESGRPSGELFF
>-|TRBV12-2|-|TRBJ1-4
TGTGCAAGTCGCTCCACGGGAGGACCTGAAAAACTGTTTTTT
CASRSTGGPEKLFF
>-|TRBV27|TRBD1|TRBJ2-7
TGTGCCACCCAGGACAGGGGTGAAGAGCAGTACTTC
CATQDRGEEQYF
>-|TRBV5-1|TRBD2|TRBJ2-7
TGCGCCAGCAGCGATTCAAGCGGGAGTCTCTACGAGCAGTACTTC
CASSDSSGSLYEQYF
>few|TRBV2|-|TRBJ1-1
TGTGCCAGCAGAGGTAGCGACACTGAAGCTTTCTTT
CASRGSDTEAFF
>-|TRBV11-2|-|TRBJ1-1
TGTGCCAGCAGCTTATCCAGGAACACTGAAGCTTTCTTT
CASSLSRNTEAFF
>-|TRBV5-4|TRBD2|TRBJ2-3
TGTGCCAGCAGCTTCAGTAGCGGGGGCACAGATACGCAGTATTTT
CASSFSSGGTDTQYF
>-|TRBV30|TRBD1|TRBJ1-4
TGTGCCTGGAAAGCCGGGACAGGAGGTGAAAAACTGTTTTTT
CAWKAGTGGEKLFF
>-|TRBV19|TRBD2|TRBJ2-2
TGTGCCAGTAGTTCCATTAGCGGGAGGTTAAGGTCCGGGGAGCTGTTTTTT
CASSSISGRLRSGELFF
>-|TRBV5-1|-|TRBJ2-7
TGCGCCAGCAGCAGTTTGACAGCCTACGAGCAGTACTTC
CASSSLTAYEQYF
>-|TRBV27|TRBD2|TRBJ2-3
TGTGCCAGCAGTCTAGGGACTAGCGGCCTATATACGCAGTATTTT
CASSLGTSGLYTQYF
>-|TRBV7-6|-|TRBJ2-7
TGTGCCAGCAGCACCCCGGGTTCCGGGGGAAAGCTCGACGAGCAGTACTTC
CASSTPGSGGKLDEQYF
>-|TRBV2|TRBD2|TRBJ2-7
TGTGCCAGCAATAGGCTAGCGGGGTCTTTACGTCAGTACTTC
CASNRLAGSLRQYF
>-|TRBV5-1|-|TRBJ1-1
TGCGCCAGCAGCGAATACCGGACAGTTGGGAACACTGAAGCTTTCTTT
CASSEYRTVGNTEAFF
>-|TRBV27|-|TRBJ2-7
TGTGCCAGCAGTTTAGAACTAGGAACAGACGAGCAGTACTTC
CASSLELGTDEQYF
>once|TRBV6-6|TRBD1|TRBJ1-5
TGTGCCAGCAGTTACCTCGGGACAGCGAATCAGCCCCAGCATTTT
CASSYLGTANQPQHF
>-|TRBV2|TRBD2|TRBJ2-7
TGTGCCAGCAGTGAAGCTGCGGGAGCGTCCTACGAGCAGTACTTC
CASSEAAGASYEQYF
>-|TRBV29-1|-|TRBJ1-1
TGCAGCGTTGCCTATGCACCCCAGGAGGCTGAAGCTTTCTTT
CSVAYAPQEAEAFF
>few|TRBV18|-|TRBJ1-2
TGTGCCAGCTCATCCCTCCGGGTAGAATATGGCTACACCTTC
CASSSLRVEYGYTF
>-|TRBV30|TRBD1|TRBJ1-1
TGTGCCTGGAGTGTTGAGGGGGCATGGACTGAAGCTTTCTTT
CAWSVEGAWTEAFF
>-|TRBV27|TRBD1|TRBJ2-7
TGTGCCAGCAGTTTCGTGTCCGGGACAGGGACCTACGAGCAGTACTTC
CASSFVSGTGTYEQYF
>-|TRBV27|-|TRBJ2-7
TGTGCCAGCAGTCCTAAGTCGGCAGGGTACTACGAGCAGTACTTC
CASSPKSAGYYEQYF
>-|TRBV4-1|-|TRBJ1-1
TGCGCCAGCAGCCAAGACCCGGGAGGCCGTACCTGGGAAGCTTTCTTT
CASSQDPGGRTWEAFF
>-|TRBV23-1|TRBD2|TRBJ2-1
TGCGCCAGCAGTCAGAAAGGACTAGCGGGGAACAATGAGCAGTTCTTC
CASSQKGLAGNNEQFF
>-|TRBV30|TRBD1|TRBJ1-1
TGTGCCTGGGGCGACAGGGGGAACACTGAAGCTTTCTTT
CAWGDRGNTEAFF